These 14 T cell receptor beta chains were sequenced from one sample in a study of T-cell reconstitution after alpha-beta-depleted transplantation in children (TCRdb year 2016). Libraries were made using PCR. Sequencing instrument: Illumina HiSeq 2500. TCR library preparation used molecular barcoding, with unique molecular identifiers applied to normalize quantification of the TCRbeta repertoire. The public reads were reanalyzed by TCRdb: fastp trimming at Q25, MiXCR alignment, in-frame beta chains only. Entries are consolidated by CDR3 protein sequence, retaining the most common genes and DNA. Present in this sample are some 840,000 distinct CDR3 sequences, under 20% of which were seen just once. The ten largest clones add up to around 4.5% of the sample. The treatment or condition label of this sample denotes: allogeneic hematopoietic cell transplantation with graft depleted of TCRalphabeta T cells and CD19 B cells.

Specimen: PBMCs, mostly from graft donor cells, collected 360 days after TCRalphabeta/CD19-depleted stem cell transplant. The origin of the receptors is a male patient between 5 and 17 years old who had a stem cell transplant for acute lymphoblastic leukemia, so the T cells may come from the graft donor.

This sequence joins TRBV28 and TRBJ2-1, with 8 bases aligning to TRBD2. Germline-derived CDR1 and CDR2 are MDHEN and SYDVKM. The ends lost 5 bases at V and 0 bases at J; junction bases unmatched: 9. The CDR3 spans 17 residues. The CDR3 DNA sequence: TGTGCCAGCAGTCCCCGACTAGCGCGAAGCTCCTACAATGAGCAGTTCTTC. Translating it yields CASSPRLARSSYNEQFF.

This chain connects TRBV20-1 to TRBJ2-5; no clear D. Germline V gene sequence: CDR1 DFQATT, CDR2 SNEGSKA (reference sequence). V gave up 3 bases and J gave up 5 bases, with 22 bases separating them. The CDR3 spans 16 residues. The CDR3 reads CSASPAESPRSETQYF. The CDR3 nucleotides read TGCAGTGCTAGCCCGGCTGAATCCCCAAGGTCGGAGACCCAGTACTTC.

This clonotype has at least ten counts. CDR3 bases: TGTGCCAGCAGACGCCGCGAGGACGAGCAGTACTTC. It codes for CASRRREDEQYF. The chain employs TRBV7-9 and TRBJ2-7; D uncertain. The germline gives CDR1 SEHNR, CDR2 FQNEAQ (reference sequence). The V and J ends lost 6 bases and 5 bases respectively, with 11 bases between them. The CDR3 is 12 residues long. Using reference TRBV7-9 and TRBJ2-7 for the parts outside the CDR3, the full variable domain is DTGVSQNPRHKITKRGQNVTFRCDPISEHNRLYWYRQTLGQGPEFLTYFQNEAQLEKSRLLSDRFSAERPKGSFSTLEIQRTEQGDSAMYLCASRRREDEQYFGPGTRLTVT.

The CDR3 DNA reads as TGTGCCAGCAGTTTAGCCCCGGGGGGCTACGAGCAGTACTTC. It specifies CASSLAPGGYEQYF. The chain joins TRBV27 to TRBJ2-7; 7 bases match TRBD2. The length of the CDR3 is 14 residues. The V gene's germline CDR1 is MNHEY and CDR2 SMNVEV (reference sequence). The ends lost 2 bases at V and 3 bases at J; junction bases unmatched: 4.

This clonotype was detected a few times. The chain combines TRBV7-8 with TRBJ1-1; tentative D call: TRBD1 (5 bases). V gave up 7 bases and J gave up 5 bases, with 17 bases separating them. This CDR3 is 14 amino acids long. In germline, CDR1 is SGHVS, CDR2 FQNEAQ. The CDR3 protein is CASTGTGLETEAFF. For the CDR3, the DNA is TGTGCCAGCACCGGGACCGGGTTGGAGACTGAAGCTTTCTTT.

This clonotype was counted at least ten times. A junction boundary mismatches the germline segment, possibly from a read error. In DNA, the CDR3 is TGCGCCAGCAGCTTCAGGGACAGCTACGAGCAGTACTTC. Protein sequence: CASSFRDSYEQYF. The chain couples TRBV7-9 to TRBJ2-7; TRBD1 agrees at 7 bases. Germline CDR1 SEHNR, CDR2 FQNEAQ (reference sequence). This CDR3 spans 13 amino acids. The whole variable domain, filled in from reference TRBV7-9 and TRBJ2-7, reads DTGVSQNPRHKITKRGQNVTFRCDPISEHNRLYWYRQTLGQGPEFLTYFQNEAQLEKSRLLSDRFSAERPKGSFSTLEIQRTEQGDSAMYLCASSFRDSYEQYFGPGTRLTVT.

This clonotype was counted only a few times. V and J are TRBV5-1 and TRBJ2-7, with D tentatively TRBD2 (5 bases). The CDR3 runs to 14 residues. V was trimmed by 4 bases and J by 4 bases, leaving 15 bases between them. From germline, CDR1 is SGHRS and CDR2 YFSETQ. The CDR3 DNA follows: TGCGCCAGCAGCGCCGGACTTGAAAGATACGAGCAGTACTTC. It yields the protein CASSAGLERYEQYF.

V usage is TRBV2 and J usage is TRBJ2-1, with 8 bases matching TRBD1. V trimming: 6 bases; J trimming: 12 bases; junction bases outside the gene matches: 7. This CDR3 is built from 12 residues. Germline V gene data show CDR1 as SNHLY and CDR2 as FYNNEI. This CDR3 reads CASRFQGAPQFF. In DNA form, the CDR3 reads TGTGCCAGCAGGTTTCAGGGGGCGCCGCAGTTCTTC. The complete variable domain, with remaining parts taken from reference TRBV2 and TRBJ2-1, reads EPEVTQTPSHQVTQMGQEVILRCVPISNHLYFYWYRQILGQKVEFLVSFYNNEISEKSEIFDDQFSVERPDGSNFTLKIRSTKLEDSAMYFCASRFQGAPQFFGPGTRLTVL.

The sample holds a few counts of this clonotype. The J gene is TRBJ1-5, the V gene TRBV12-3 or TRBV12-4; 7 bases match TRBD1. There are 17 residues in the CDR3. V lost 6 bases to trimming and J lost 1 base; unmatched junction nucleotides: 12. The CDR3 protein is CASSQRQGDLSNQPQHF. The CDR3 nucleotides are TGTGCCAGCAGCCAGCGGCAGGGGGATTTGAGCAATCAGCCCCAGCATTTT.

The chain links TRBV29-1 to TRBJ2-7; either TRBD1 or TRBD2 may fit D (5 bases each). V was cut by 4 bases and J by 2 bases, with 15 bases left in between. Germline V CDR1 and CDR2: SQVTM, ANQGSEA. The CDR3 consists of 14 residues. CDR3 in amino acids: CSVALGVPPYEQYF. The CDR3 nucleotides read TGCAGCGTTGCTTTGGGGGTCCCCCCCTACGAGCAGTACTTC.

The sample holds many counts of this clonotype. The chain uses TRBV6-2 or TRBV6-3 and TRBJ2-3; a possible D gene is TRBD1 (5 bases). V was pared by 0 bases and J by 5 bases, with 15 bases between. The CDR3 runs to 16 residues. The germline CDR1 and CDR2 sequences are MNHEY and SVGEGT. CDR3 nucleotide sequence: TGTGCCAGCAGTTACTCGGGGCAGCGACCACAAGATACGCAGTATTTT. Translated: CASSYSGQRPQDTQYF.

This clonotype occurred a few times. The gene calls are TRBV28 and TRBJ2-1; D gene ambiguous. Germline V gene data show CDR1 as MDHEN and CDR2 as SYDVKM. V dropped 4 bases and J dropped 8 bases, with 6 bases sitting between them. The CDR3 is 11 residues long. The CDR3 DNA reads TGTGCCAGCAGTTACGTGGATGAGCAGTTCTTC. Amino acid sequence: CASSYVDEQFF.

This clonotype was detected only a few times. The V call is TRBV11-2, the J call TRBJ2-7, with 7 bases that match TRBD1. The germline V gene encodes CDR1 SGHAT and CDR2 FQNNGV. The CDR3 length is 15 residues. With V trimmed by 4 bases and J by 2 bases, 8 bases remained unmatched. CDR3 in DNA: TGTGCCAGCAGCTCGACCCGTACAGGGGCCTACGAGCAGTACTTC. This codes for CASSSTRTGAYEQYF.

The chain recombines TRBV7-6 with TRBJ1-4; D may be TRBD1 (6 bases). V dropped 4 bases and J dropped 4 bases, with 16 bases sitting between them. Germline V gene lookup returns CDR1 SGHVS and CDR2 FNYEAQ. This CDR3 has 16 residues. The CDR3 is CASSSYRERGNEKLFF. The CDR3 nucleotides read TGTGCCAGCAGCTCGTACAGGGAAAGGGGTAATGAAAAACTGTTTTTT.